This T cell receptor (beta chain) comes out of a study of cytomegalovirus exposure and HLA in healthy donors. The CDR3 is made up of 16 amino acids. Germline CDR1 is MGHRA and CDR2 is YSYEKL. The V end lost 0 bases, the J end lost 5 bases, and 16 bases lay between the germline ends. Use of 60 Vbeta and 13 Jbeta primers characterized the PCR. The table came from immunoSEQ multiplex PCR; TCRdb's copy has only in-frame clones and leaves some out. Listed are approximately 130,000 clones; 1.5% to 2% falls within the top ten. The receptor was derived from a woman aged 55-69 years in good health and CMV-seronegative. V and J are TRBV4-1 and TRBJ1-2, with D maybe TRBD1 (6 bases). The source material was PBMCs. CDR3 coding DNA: TGCGCCAGCAGCCAAGATTTCCCAGGGGTTGGTTATGGCTACACCTTC. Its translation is CASSQDFPGVGYGYTF.